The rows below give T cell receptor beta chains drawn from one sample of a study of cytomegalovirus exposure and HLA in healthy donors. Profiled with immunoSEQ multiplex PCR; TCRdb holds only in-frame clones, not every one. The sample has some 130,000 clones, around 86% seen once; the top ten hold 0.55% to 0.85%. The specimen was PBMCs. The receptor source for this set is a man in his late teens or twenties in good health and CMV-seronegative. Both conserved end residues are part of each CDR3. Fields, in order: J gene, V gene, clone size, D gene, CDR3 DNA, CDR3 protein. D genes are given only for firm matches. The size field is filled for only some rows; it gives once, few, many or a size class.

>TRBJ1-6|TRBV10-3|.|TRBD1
TGTGCCATCAGTGAGTTGGGACAGGGGCGTAATTCACCCCTCCACTTT
CAISELGQGRNSPLHF
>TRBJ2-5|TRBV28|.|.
TGTGCCAGCAGTCCGTCTGGGGGCCGGAAGACCCAGTACTTC
CASSPSGGRKTQYF
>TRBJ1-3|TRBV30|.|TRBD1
TGTGCCTTGCGGACAGGGGGCTATGGAAACACCATATATTTT
CALRTGGYGNTIYF
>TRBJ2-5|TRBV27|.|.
TGTGCCAGCAGTTTGTCTAGACGCGCGGAGACCCAGTACTTC
CASSLSRRAETQYF
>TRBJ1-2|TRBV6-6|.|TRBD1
TGTGCCAGCAGGAGGGACAGGGAGGATGACTACACCTTC
CASRRDREDDYTF
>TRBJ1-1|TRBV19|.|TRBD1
TGTGCCAGTAGTGTGGAAGACAGGGGCCGTGAAGCTTTCTTT
CASSVEDRGREAFF
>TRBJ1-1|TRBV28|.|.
TGTGCCAGCAGTCTAGGATGGAGGAACACTGAAGCTTTCTTT
CASSLGWRNTEAFF
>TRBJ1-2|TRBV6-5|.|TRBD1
TGTGCCAGCACTTTGACAGGGGGCGGAGGCTACACCTTC
CASTLTGGGGYTF
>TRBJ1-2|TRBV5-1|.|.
TGCGCCAGCAGCTTACAGGGAATTGGGTACTATGGCTACACCTTC
CASSLQGIGYYGYTF
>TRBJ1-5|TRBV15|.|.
TGTGCCACCAGCAGAGGGGGGCGACAGAGCAATCAGCCCCAGCATTTT
CATSRGGRQSNQPQHF
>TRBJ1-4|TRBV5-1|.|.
TGCGCCAGCAGCAAATCGGGGTTAGGGACTAATGAAAAACTGTTTTTT
CASSKSGLGTNEKLFF
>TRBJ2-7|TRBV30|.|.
TGTGCCTGGAGTGATCGGTACGAGCAGTACTTC
CAWSDRYEQYF
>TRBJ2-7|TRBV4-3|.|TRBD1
TGCGCCAGCAGCGATAGACAGGGAGCCTACGAGCAGTACTTC
CASSDRQGAYEQYF
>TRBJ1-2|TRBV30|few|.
TGTGCCTGGAGTGTAGGAGTTCCCACCTTC
CAWSVGVPTF
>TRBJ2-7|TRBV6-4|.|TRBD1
TGTGCCCCACAACCGCACAGGGGCTCCTACGAGCAGTACTTC
CAPQPHRGSYEQYF
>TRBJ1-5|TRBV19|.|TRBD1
TGTGCCAGCCTATCCGGGACAGGTCATCAGCCCCAGCATTTT
CASLSGTGHQPQHF
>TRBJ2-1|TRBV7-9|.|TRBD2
TGTGCCAGCAGCTCGGGACTAGCGGGGGGCAATGAGCAGTTCTTC
CASSSGLAGGNEQFF
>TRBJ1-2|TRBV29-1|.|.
TGCAGCGTTGATGACTCCAACTATGGCTACACCTTC
CSVDDSNYGYTF
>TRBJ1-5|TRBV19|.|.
TGTGCCGGGGGGGGAGGACGGGCCAGCAATCAGCCCCAGCATTTT
CAGGGGRASNQPQHF
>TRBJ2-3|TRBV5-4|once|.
TGTGCCAGCAGCATAGAGAGCGGAGATACGCAGTATTTT
CASSIESGDTQYF
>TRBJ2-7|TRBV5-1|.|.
TGCGCCAGCAGCTTGGAACCCCAAAGCACGGTCCACGAGCAGTACTTC
CASSLEPQSTVHEQYF
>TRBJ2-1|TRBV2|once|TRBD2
TGTGCCAGTCCGCAACGGGGGGGCCATGGAAATGAGCAGTTCTTC
CASPQRGGHGNEQFF
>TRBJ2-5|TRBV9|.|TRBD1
TGTGCCAGCAGCGTTCGACAGGGGCAAGAGACCCAGTACTTC
CASSVRQGQETQYF
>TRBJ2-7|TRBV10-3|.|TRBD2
TGTGCCATCACTACTAGCGGGGTAAGCGTAGAGCAGTACTTC
CAITTSGVSVEQYF
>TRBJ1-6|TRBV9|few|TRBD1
TGTGCCAGCAGCGTAGAATACAGGGGGGTACCCCTCCACTTT
CASSVEYRGVPLHF
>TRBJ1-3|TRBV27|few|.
TGTGCCAGCAGCCAGGGTCTAGGTGGAAACACCATATATTTT
CASSQGLGGNTIYF
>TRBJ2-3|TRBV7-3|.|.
TGTGCCAGCAGCCACGGGACTCTATCAGATACGCAGTATTTT
CASSHGTLSDTQYF
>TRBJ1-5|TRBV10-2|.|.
TGCGCCAGCAGTGAATCAAACAGGGGCAATCAGCCCCAGCATTTT
CASSESNRGNQPQHF
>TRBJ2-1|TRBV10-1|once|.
TGCGCCAGCAGTAGCGACGGGAGCCCCTACAATGAGCAGTTCTTC
CASSSDGSPYNEQFF
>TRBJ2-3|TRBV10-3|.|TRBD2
TGTGCCATCACCGGGGGGATACCCGGCACAGATACGCAGTATTTT
CAITGGIPGTDTQYF
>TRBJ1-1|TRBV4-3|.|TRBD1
TGCGCCAGCAGCCAAGATTCGGCGGCAGGGGGCATCCTAGGGAACACTGAAGCTTTCTTT
CASSQDSAAGGILGNTEAFF
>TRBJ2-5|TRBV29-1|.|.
TGCAGCGTTGACAGAAGACAAGAGACCCAGTACTTC
CSVDRRQETQYF
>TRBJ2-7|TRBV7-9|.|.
TGTGCCAGCAGCCCGGATCATCTTGGGGCTCAAGAGCAGTACTTC
CASSPDHLGAQEQYF
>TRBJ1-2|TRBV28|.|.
TGTGCCAGCAGTTCCCGACAGGTCAACTATGGCTACACCTTC
CASSSRQVNYGYTF
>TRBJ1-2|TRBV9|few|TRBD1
TGTGCCAGCAGTCTGACAGGGTTCCGTGGCTACACCTTC
CASSLTGFRGYTF
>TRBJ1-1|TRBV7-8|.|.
TGTGCCAGCAGCCCGATTACAGGGTGGAACACTGAAGCTTTCTTT
CASSPITGWNTEAFF
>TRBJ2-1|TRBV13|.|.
TGTGCCAGCAGCTTAGGGCGGAAATACAACGAGCAGTTCTTC
CASSLGRKYNEQFF
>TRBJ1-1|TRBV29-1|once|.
TGCAGCGTTGCAGGCCAGGCCACTGAAGCTTTCTTT
CSVAGQATEAFF
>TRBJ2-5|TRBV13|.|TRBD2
TGTGCCAGCAGCTTTGCGGGGGGCAGGGAGACCCAGTACTTC
CASSFAGGRETQYF
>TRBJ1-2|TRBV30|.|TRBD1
TGTGCCTGTATATTAGGACAGGGCTATGGCTACACCTTC
CACILGQGYGYTF
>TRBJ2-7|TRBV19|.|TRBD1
TGTGCCAGTAGTATCGGGACAGGGGCCTACGAGCAGTACTTC
CASSIGTGAYEQYF
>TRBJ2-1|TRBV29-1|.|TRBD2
TGCAGCGGCCGAGCGGGGGGTTTATACAATGAGCAGTTCTTC
CSGRAGGLYNEQFF
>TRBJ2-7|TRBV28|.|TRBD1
TGTGCCAGCAGTACAGGGGGAGGATACGAGCAGTACTTC
CASSTGGGYEQYF
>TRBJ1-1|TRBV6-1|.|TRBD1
TGTGCCAGCAGTGAATTCGTCGACAGGGGATGGTACACTGAAGCTTTCTTT
CASSEFVDRGWYTEAFF
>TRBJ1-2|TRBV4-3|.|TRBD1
TGCGCCAGCAGCCAAGACCCCCCCGGGACAGGGAACTATGGCTACACCTTC
CASSQDPPGTGNYGYTF
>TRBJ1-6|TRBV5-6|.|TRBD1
TGTGCCAGCAGCTTGGGGGTATTCGGGACAGGGCAAAGACCCCTCCACTTT
CASSLGVFGTGQRPLHF
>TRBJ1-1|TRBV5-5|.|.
TGTGCCAGCAGCTTGGCCTCTACAGGGAGACCCCCTAACTCTGAAGCTTTCTTT
CASSLASTGRPPNSEAFF
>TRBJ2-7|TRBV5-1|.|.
TGCGCCAGCAGCTCCGGGTTGGAGGTCCGGTCCGCCGAGCAGTACTTC
CASSSGLEVRSAEQYF
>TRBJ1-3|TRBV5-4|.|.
TGTGCCAGCAGATACCAGGGCTCTGGAAACACCATATATTTT
CASRYQGSGNTIYF
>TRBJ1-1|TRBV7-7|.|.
TGTGCCAGCAGCTTAAAACAGAACACTGAAGCTTTCTTT
CASSLKQNTEAFF
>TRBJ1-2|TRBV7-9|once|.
TGTGCCAGCAGCTTCCTTACCGGGACAAGCGCTTTTAACTATGGCTACACCTTC
CASSFLTGTSAFNYGYTF
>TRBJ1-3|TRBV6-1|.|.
TGTGCCAGCAGTTCGACAGTTAGCTCTGGAAACACCATATATTTT
CASSSTVSSGNTIYF
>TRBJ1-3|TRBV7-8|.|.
TGTGCCAGCAGCACCATGACTTTTGGAAACACCATATATTTT
CASSTMTFGNTIYF
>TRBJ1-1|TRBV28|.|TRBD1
TGTGCCAGCAGTTTATGGGCGACAGGGACATCAAACACTGAAGCTTTCTTT
CASSLWATGTSNTEAFF
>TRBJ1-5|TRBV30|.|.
TGTGCCTGGAGTTATCATCAGGGCTTGGGACAGCCCCAGCATTTT
CAWSYHQGLGQPQHF
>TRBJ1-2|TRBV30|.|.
TGTGCCTGGAGGGGATTGGGGCAGAGCTTCTATGGCTACACCTTC
CAWRGLGQSFYGYTF
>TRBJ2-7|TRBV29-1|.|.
TGCAGTGGGAAGGAGGGCTACGAGCAGTACTTC
CSGKEGYEQYF